One and the same sample provided the 25 T cell receptor beta chains below, sequenced in a study of blood T cell repertoires in COVID-19. Using immunoSEQ multiplex PCR, the repertoire was profiled, and TCRdb retains in-frame clones only, with some absent. This sample has hundreds of thousands of clones, with about nine tenths found just once. Material for sequencing was peripheral blood. The receptors come from a woman aged 65 to 85 with COVID-19, enrolled during active disease.

This clone has a single count. CDR3 nucleotide sequence: TGTGCCATCAGTGGATTTACTATTAGCGCCGGGGAGCTGTTTTTT. Translation gives CAISGFTISAGELFF. The rearrangement links TRBV10-3 to TRBJ2-2; the D gene is possibly TRBD2 (5 bases). V lost 4 bases and J lost 6, with 15 bases in between. The germline CDR1 and CDR2 sequences are ENHRY and SYGVKD. The CDR3 consists of 15 residues.

In its sample, this clone was seen a few times. Its ends do not fully match the called genes, so a read error is possible. J is TRBJ2-6 and V is TRBV5-4; TRBD1 might be the D (5 bases). Looked up from germline, CDR1 is SGHNT and CDR2 is YYREEE (reference sequence). The CDR3 length is 15 residues. CDR3 in DNA: TGTGCCAGCAGCTTGGGGGGCTCTGTGGCCAACGTCCTGACTTTC. Amino acids: CASSLGGSVANVLTF.

This chain's CDR3 is CATGGQPQHF. As DNA, the CDR3 is TGTGCGACGGGGGGTCAGCCCCAGCATTTT. This rearrangement joins TRBV28 to TRBJ1-5, with D perhaps matching TRBD1 (5 bases). Germline V gene lookup returns CDR1 MDHEN and CDR2 SYDVKM. This CDR3 contains 10 residues. The variable domain in full, with the rest retrieved from reference TRBV28 and TRBJ1-5, is DVKVTQSSRYLVKRTGEKVFLECVQDMDHENMFWYRQDPGLGLRLIYFSYDVKMKEKGDIPEGYSVSREKKERFSLILESASTNQTSMYLCATGGQPQHFGDGTRLSIL.

This clone was observed a handful of times. V is TRBV18 and J is TRBJ1-4; 8 bases fit TRBD1. Germline lookup yields CDR1 KGHSH and CDR2 LQKENI. The CDR3 consists of 15 residues. The trim removed 6 bases at V and 4 bases at J, leaving 7 bases unmatched. The CDR3 is CASSLGQGGNEKLFF. The CDR3, as DNA: TGTGCCAGCTCCCTCGGACAGGGAGGTAATGAAAAACTGTTTTTT.

The V call is TRBV10-1, the J call TRBJ2-2, with 13 bases aligning to TRBD2. This CDR3 has 16 residues. Germline V gives CDR1 WNHNN, CDR2 SYGVQD (reference sequence). With V trimmed by 4 bases and J by 6 bases, 5 bases remained unmatched. CDR3 sequence reads: CASSATSGGASGELFF. The CDR3 region has the DNA TGCGCCAGCAGTGCCACTAGCGGGGGGGCCTCCGGGGAGCTGTTTTTT.

This CDR3 is CAWLLAGNQETQYF. In DNA, the CDR3 is TGTGCCTGGTTACTAGCGGGGAACCAAGAGACCCAGTACTTC. This chain uses TRBV30 with TRBJ2-5, with TRBD2 identical over 10 bases. Germline V gene data show CDR1 as GTSNPN and CDR2 as SVGIG (reference sequence). V was pared by 5 bases and J by 0 bases, with 3 bases of the junction left unmatched. The CDR3 totals 14 residues.

V is TRBV2 and J is TRBJ2-1; D perhaps matches TRBD2 (6 bases). The V and J ends lost 1 base and 9 bases respectively, with 10 bases between them. Looked up from germline, CDR1 is SNHLY and CDR2 is FYNNEI. The CDR3 covers 13 residues. The DNA of the CDR3 is TGTGCCAGCAGTGAAGAAACTAGCACTGAGCAGTTCTTC. As protein: CASSEETSTEQFF.

The chain carries TRBV19 and TRBJ1-1, with 8 bases aligning to TRBD1. The germline CDR1 and CDR2 sequences are LNHDA and SQIVND (reference sequence). There are 16 residues in the CDR3. The V and J ends lost 9 bases and 3 bases, in that order; junction bases with no gene match: 15. The CDR3 loop reads CARTRGGRGPDTEAFF. The DNA of the CDR3 is TGTGCCAGAACGAGGGGGGGCAGGGGGCCGGACACTGAAGCTTTCTTT.

The J gene is TRBJ2-7, the V gene TRBV5-1; D is ambiguous. V was cut by 0 bases and J by 3 bases, with 7 bases left in between. This CDR3 region has 13 residues. Germline V gene data show CDR1 as SGHRS and CDR2 as YFSETQ. CDR3 in DNA: TGCGCCAGCAGCTTGGGCGGCCTCTACGAGCAGTACTTC. The encoded protein is CASSLGGLYEQYF.

The V call is TRBV3-1 (or the pseudogene TRBV3-2), the J call TRBJ1-4, with D maybe TRBD1 (6 bases). CDR1 is LGHDT and CDR2 is YNNKEL in the germline V gene (reference sequence). V lost 5 bases to trimming and J lost 6 bases, with 13 bases between them. The CDR3 consists of 14 residues. CDR3 bases: TGTGCCAGCAGCTGGGGGCCTGTAGATGAAAAACTGTTTTTT. Translated: CASSWGPVDEKLFF.

In its sample, this clone was seen a few times. This chain joins TRBV19 and TRBJ1-5, with 9 bases identical to TRBD1. Germline CDR1 and CDR2: LNHDA and SQIVND (reference sequence). The ends lost 6 bases at V and 0 bases at J; junction bases unmatched: 12. CDR3 length equals 18 residues. This CDR3 is CASRLGSDRGYSNQPQHF. The CDR3 DNA reads as TGTGCCAGTAGATTGGGGTCGGACAGGGGCTATAGCAATCAGCCCCAGCATTTT.

V is TRBV7-3 and J is TRBJ2-2; TRBD1 is a possible D gene (5 bases). Germline V gene sequence: CDR1 SGHTA, CDR2 FQGTGA. This CDR3 is built from 14 residues. Trimming stripped 2 bases from V and 3 bases from J, with 7 bases between. The CDR3 nucleotides are TGTGCCAGCAGCTTAGGGGCCGACACCGGGGAGCTGTTTTTT. This encodes CASSLGADTGELFF.

The J gene is TRBJ2-3, the V gene TRBV30, with TRBD2 as a possible D gene (6 bases). The V end was cut by 0 bases, the J end by 4 bases, with 14 bases between. Germline CDR1 GTSNPN, CDR2 SVGIG (reference sequence). CDR3 length: 15 amino acids. CDR3 nucleotide sequence: TGTGCCTGGAGTGTAGGGGCGGGGAGATCAGATACGCAGTATTTT. Residues: CAWSVGAGRSDTQYF. Complete variable domain (other parts from reference TRBV30 and TRBJ2-3): SQTIHQWPATLVQPVGSPLSLECTVEGTSNPNLYWYRQAAGRGLQLLFYSVGIGQISSEVPQNLSASRPQDRQFILSSKKLLLSDSGFYLCAWSVGAGRSDTQYFGPGTRLTVL.

This clone was found once. The chain links TRBV5-4 to TRBJ2-5, with 7 bases identical to TRBD1. This CDR3 comprises 15 residues. The J segment lost 4 bases and the V segment lost 1 base, leaving 7 bases of the junction unmatched. Germline CDR1 SGHNT, CDR2 YYREEE (reference sequence). This CDR3 reads CASSLRQGRSETQYF. The CDR3 DNA is TGTGCCAGCAGCTTGAGACAGGGAAGGTCAGAGACCCAGTACTTC. The complete variable domain, with remaining parts taken from reference TRBV5-4 and TRBJ2-5, reads ETGVTQSPTHLIKTRGQQVTLRCSSQSGHNTVSWYQQALGQGPQFIFQYYREEENGRGNFPPRFSGLQFPNYSSELNVNALELDDSALYLCASSLRQGRSETQYFGPGTRLLVL.

This chain's CDR3 is CASCKTGPTTDTQYF. The DNA of the CDR3 is TGTGCCAGTTGTAAGACAGGTCCTACCACAGATACGCAGTATTTT. The V gene is TRBV19, the J gene TRBJ2-3, with D maybe TRBD1 (6 bases). Germline loops: CDR1 LNHDA, CDR2 SQIVND (reference sequence). V was pared by 8 bases and J by 2 bases, with 17 bases between. CDR3 length equals 15 residues.

The V call is TRBV5-5, the J call TRBJ1-1; maybe TRBD1 (6 bases). Trimming stripped 7 bases from V and 6 bases from J, with 19 bases between. Germline V gives CDR1 SGHKS, CDR2 YYEKEE (reference sequence). This CDR3 has 14 amino acids. This CDR3 is CASGLTGTRAEAFF. In nucleotides, the CDR3 is TGTGCCAGCGGCCTCACAGGGACTAGGGCTGAAGCTTTCTTT. The complete variable domain, with remaining parts taken from reference TRBV5-5 and TRBJ1-1, reads DAGVTQSPTHLIKTRGQQVTLRCSPISGHKSVSWYQQVLGQGPQFIFQYYEKEERGRGNFPDRFSARQFPNYSSELNVNALLLGDSALYLCASGLTGTRAEAFFGQGTRLTVV.

The J gene is TRBJ2-7, the V gene TRBV3-1 (or the pseudogene TRBV3-2), with 7 nucleotides matching TRBD2. This CDR3 has 16 amino acids. With 1 base clipped from V and 4 bases from J, the junction kept 10 bases outside the gene matches. The germline gives CDR1 LGHDT, CDR2 YNNKEL (reference sequence). The CDR3 DNA is TGTGCCAGCAGCCAAGTCGGGGCTAGCGGCTCTTACGAGCAGTACTTC. Translated, it gives CASSQVGASGSYEQYF.

This chain links TRBV7-7 with TRBJ2-2; the match to TRBD2 covers 7 bases. The germline V gene has CDR1 SSHAT and CDR2 FNYEAQ (reference sequence). The CDR3 has 16 residues. J lost 1 base, V lost 5 bases, and 7 bases had no gene match. The CDR3 loop reads CASSPFLAVNTGELFF. As DNA, the CDR3 is TGTGCCAGCAGCCCGTTTCTAGCGGTGAACACCGGGGAGCTGTTTTTT. The whole variable domain, remainder taken from reference TRBV7-7 and TRBJ2-2, is GAGVSQSPRYKVTKRGQDVTLRCDPISSHATLYWYQQALGQGPEFLTYFNYEAQPDKSGLPSDRFSAERPEGSISTLTIQRTEQRDSAMYRCASSPFLAVNTGELFFGEGSRLTVL.

The chain couples TRBV19 to TRBJ1-3, with D perhaps matching TRBD1 (5 bases). The CDR3 covers 14 residues. Trimming pared 4 bases from V and 4 bases from J, leaving 11 bases between. Germline V lookup: CDR1 LNHDA, CDR2 SQIVND (reference sequence). The CDR3 DNA is TGTGCCAGTAGTACCGGACAACCAGGAAACACCATATATTTT. Translation: CASSTGQPGNTIYF.

V and J are TRBV7-8 and TRBJ2-1; 7 bases fit TRBD1. The CDR3 sequence is 16 residues long. Germline V gene lookup returns CDR1 SGHVS and CDR2 FQNEAQ. The trim removed 1 base at V and 7 bases at J, leaving 10 bases unmatched. CDR3 coding DNA: TGTGCCAGCAGCTTAGTCTGGCAGGGGGTCGAGAATGAGCAGTTCTTC. As protein: CASSLVWQGVENEQFF.

The V gene is TRBV29-1, the J gene TRBJ1-4, with a weak D call TRBD1 (5 bases). Deletions cut 8 bases from V and 8 bases from J, with 15 bases between. Germline lookup yields CDR1 SQVTM and CDR2 ANQGSEA. The CDR3 sequence is 12 residues long. CDR3 residues: CSTYGGGEKLFF. In nucleotides, the CDR3 is TGCAGCACCTATGGGGGAGGAGAAAAACTGTTTTTT.

The rearrangement joins TRBV3-1 (or the pseudogene TRBV3-2) to TRBJ2-5, with 9 bases matching TRBD2. The length of the CDR3 is 17 residues. The V and J ends lost 2 bases and 3 bases, in that order; junction bases with no gene match: 10. The germline CDR1 and CDR2 sequences are LGHDT and YNNKEL (reference sequence). CDR3 DNA: TGTGCCAGCAGCCAAAGTTGCCCAAGCGGGGGGAAAGAGACCCAGTACTTC. This codes for CASSQSCPSGGKETQYF.

The chain is built from TRBV24-1 and TRBJ1-6; 9 bases are shared with TRBD1. The CDR3 runs 14 residues. The trim removed 5 bases at V and 10 bases at J, leaving 5 bases unmatched. CDR1 is KGHDR and CDR2 is SFDVKD in the germline V gene. The CDR3, as DNA: TGTGCCACCAGTGCCGGGACAGGGCCCTCACCCCTCCACTTT. Translated: CATSAGTGPSPLHF.

The J gene is TRBJ1-1, the V gene TRBV28; D is possibly TRBD1 (5 bases). This CDR3 is 13 amino acids long. V was cut by 3 bases and J by 6 bases, with 11 bases left in between. CDR1 and CDR2 (germline): MDHEN, SYDVKM. The CDR3 DNA is TGTGCCAGCAGTTTTCAGGGTGTCCCTGAAGCTTTCTTT. Its translation is CASSFQGVPEAFF.

The chain links TRBV5-1 to TRBJ1-2; D might be TRBD1 (5 bases). The V gene's germline CDR1 is SGHRS and CDR2 YFSETQ. V lost 4 bases and J 5 bases, leaving 21 bases between the germline ends. The CDR3 runs 16 residues. CDR3 region: CASSPAAGETLYGYTF. The DNA of the CDR3 is TGCGCCAGCAGCCCCGCCGCGGGGGAAACCCTTTATGGCTACACCTTC.